The T cell receptor (beta chain) described here comes from a study of metastatic and nonmetastatic thyroid tumors. Study context: The study looked at repertoires side by side in blood and in tumor or nodule tissue from malignant and benign thyroid patients.

Germline lookup yields CDR1 SGHAT and CDR2 FQNNGV. V was pared by 3 bases and J by 3 bases, with 11 bases between. The CDR3 is 14 residues long. At least ten counts were recorded for this clone. TCRdb re-called the PCR reads with MiXCR. The sample has 20,000 to 30,000 clones; roughly 18% are singletons. Thyroid surgery took place with no prior treatment in any patient. V usage is TRBV11-2 and J usage is TRBJ1-1; no reliable D call. The sequence was obtained from a male donor with papillary thyroid cancer or a benign thyroid nodule (not recorded which). Some clones in this sample may be carry-over from other donors' samples. The specimen was blood. Here the CDR3 DNA reads TGTGCCAGCAGCTTGCAAGGGCTAGACACTGAAGCTTTCTTT. It encodes CASSLQGLDTEAFF.